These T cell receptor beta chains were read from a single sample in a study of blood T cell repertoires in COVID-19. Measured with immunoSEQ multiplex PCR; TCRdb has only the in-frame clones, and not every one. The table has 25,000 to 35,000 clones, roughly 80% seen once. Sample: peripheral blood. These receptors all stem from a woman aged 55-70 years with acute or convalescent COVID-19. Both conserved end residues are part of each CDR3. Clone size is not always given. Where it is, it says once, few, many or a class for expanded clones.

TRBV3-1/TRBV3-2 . CASSQESSGQETQYF
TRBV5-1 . CASKSGGTEAFF
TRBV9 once CASSLSGGAEIGTQYF
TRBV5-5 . CASSFWFSRATGELFF
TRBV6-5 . CASLRDRVENIQYF
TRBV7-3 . CASSLSGTSSYNEQFF
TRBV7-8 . CASSPNRVLAKNIQYF
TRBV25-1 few CASSRQGRAFF
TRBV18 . CASSPPGRGLTDTQYF
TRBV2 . CASSEVTISGGYTF
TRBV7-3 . CASSLQPGQGTTSNYGYTF
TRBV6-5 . CASRSPSSYEQYF
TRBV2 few CASSGGQGTEAFF
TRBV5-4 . CASNQGGSGNTIYF
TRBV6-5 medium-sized CASSYFGTGRGYTF
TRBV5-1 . CASSLGPTSREQYF
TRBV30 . CACRGGRGANYNEQFF
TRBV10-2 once CASSDFQAGAGGEQYF
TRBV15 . CATSRAHTGGEKTQYF
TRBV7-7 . CASSSGTGYEQYF
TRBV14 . CASSRGLAGESGRQYF
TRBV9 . CASSVRDRASYEQYF
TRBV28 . CASSLVRSAGTEAFF
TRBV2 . CASTGGNTYNEQFF
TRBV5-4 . CASSSPGQGRNTIYF
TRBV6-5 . CASIGLGTSEQPQHF
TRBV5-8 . CASRGRQGPYYGYTF
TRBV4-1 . CASSRDRGQGEKLFF
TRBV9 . CASSRAGTGEEYGYTF
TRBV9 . CASSVAGTGDYGYTF
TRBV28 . CASSARTGGANTEAFF
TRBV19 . CASSASGTNTEAFF
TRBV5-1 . CASSLDGQGSYEQYF
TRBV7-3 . CASSSRASPWSTEAFF
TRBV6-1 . CASSEDGTGYGYTF
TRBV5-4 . CASSLGDRGRNTEAFF
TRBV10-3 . CAIREGAGSPLEQYF
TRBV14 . CASSQLDGKEGYTF
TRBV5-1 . CASSPGLNPGNTIYF
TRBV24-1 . CATSDPGTSGGRAYNEQFF